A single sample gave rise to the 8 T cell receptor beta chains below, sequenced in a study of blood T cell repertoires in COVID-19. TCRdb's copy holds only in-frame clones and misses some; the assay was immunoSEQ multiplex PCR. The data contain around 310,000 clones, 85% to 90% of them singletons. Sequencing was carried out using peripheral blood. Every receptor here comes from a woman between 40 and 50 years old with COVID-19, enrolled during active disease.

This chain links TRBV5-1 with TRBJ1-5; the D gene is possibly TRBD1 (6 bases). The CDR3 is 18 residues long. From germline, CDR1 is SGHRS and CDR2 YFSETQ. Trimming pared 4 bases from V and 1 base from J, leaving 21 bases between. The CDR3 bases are TGCGCCAGCAGCGAGGGACCGGGGGCGGGGGTAAGCAATCAGCCCCAGCATTTT. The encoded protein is CASSEGPGAGVSNQPQHF.

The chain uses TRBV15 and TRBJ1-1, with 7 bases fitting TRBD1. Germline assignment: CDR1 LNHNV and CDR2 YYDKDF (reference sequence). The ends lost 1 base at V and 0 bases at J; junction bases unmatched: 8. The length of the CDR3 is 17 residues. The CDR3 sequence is CATSRGGAGGLNTEAFF. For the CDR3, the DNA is TGTGCCACCAGCAGAGGGGGGGCAGGGGGTCTGAACACTGAAGCTTTCTTT.

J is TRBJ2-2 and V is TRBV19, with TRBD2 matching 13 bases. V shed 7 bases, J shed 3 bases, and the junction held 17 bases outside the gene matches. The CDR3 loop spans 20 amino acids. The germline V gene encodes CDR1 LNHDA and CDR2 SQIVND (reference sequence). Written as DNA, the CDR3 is TGTGCCAGTACCTGGGGGACCCCGGGACTAGCGGGGAGGGACACCGGGGAGCTGTTTTTT. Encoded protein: CASTWGTPGLAGRDTGELFF. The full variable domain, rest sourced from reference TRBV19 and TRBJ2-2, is DGGITQSPKYLFRKEGQNVTLSCEQNLNHDAMYWYRQDPGQGLRLIYYSQIVNDFQKGDIAEGYSVSREKKESFPLTVTSAQKNPTAFYLCASTWGTPGLAGRDTGELFFGEGSRLTVL.

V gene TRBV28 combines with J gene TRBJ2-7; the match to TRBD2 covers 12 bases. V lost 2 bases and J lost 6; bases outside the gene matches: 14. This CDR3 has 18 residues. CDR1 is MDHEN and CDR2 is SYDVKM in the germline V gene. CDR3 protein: CASSLIGLAGGPEGEQYF. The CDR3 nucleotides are TGTGCCAGCAGTTTAATCGGCCTAGCGGGAGGGCCGGAGGGCGAGCAGTACTTC.

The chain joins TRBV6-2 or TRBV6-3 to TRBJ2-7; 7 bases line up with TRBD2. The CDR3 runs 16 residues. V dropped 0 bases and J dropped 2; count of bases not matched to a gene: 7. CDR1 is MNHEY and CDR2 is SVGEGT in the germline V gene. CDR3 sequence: CASSYSGSSGTYEQYF. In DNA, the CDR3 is TGTGCCAGCAGTTACTCGGGCTCTAGCGGAACCTACGAGCAGTACTTC.

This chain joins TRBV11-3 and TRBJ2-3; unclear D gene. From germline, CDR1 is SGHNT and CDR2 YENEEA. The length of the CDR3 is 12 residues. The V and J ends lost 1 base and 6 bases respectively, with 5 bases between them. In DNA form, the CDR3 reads TGTGCCAGCAGCTTAGCGTTGGATACGCAGTATTTT. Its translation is CASSLALDTQYF.

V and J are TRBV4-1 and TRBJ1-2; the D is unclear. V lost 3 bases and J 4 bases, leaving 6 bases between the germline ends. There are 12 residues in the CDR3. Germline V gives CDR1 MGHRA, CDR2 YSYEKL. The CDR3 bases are TGCGCCAGCAGCCATGCGGTCTATGGCTACACCTTC. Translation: CASSHAVYGYTF.

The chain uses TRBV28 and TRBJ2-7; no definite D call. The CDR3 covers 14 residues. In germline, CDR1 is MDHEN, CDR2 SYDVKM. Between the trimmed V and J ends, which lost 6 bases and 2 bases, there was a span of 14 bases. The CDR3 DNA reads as TGTGCCAGCAGATCCGAGGCGGATCCCTACGAGCAGTACTTC. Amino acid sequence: CASRSEADPYEQYF.